This paragraph covers one T cell receptor (beta chain) sequence. The CDR3 runs to 11 residues. Trimming took 6 bases from V and 3 from J, leaving 5 bases between them. The data were taken from a study of blood T cell repertoires in COVID-19. Assay: immunoSEQ multiplex PCR; the TCRdb copy retains only in-frame clones and omits some. The sample has a few hundred thousand clones; roughly nine tenths are singletons. This sequence joins TRBV12-3 or TRBV12-4 and TRBJ1-1; no firm D call. This clonotype was obtained from a human donor in a cohort exposed to, infected with or recovered from COVID-19 (not recorded which). The donor label of this sample is uncertain. Sequenced sample: PBMCs or T cells enriched from blood (not recorded which). CDR3 in amino acids: CASSTDTEAFF. In nucleotides, the CDR3 is TGTGCCAGCAGCACGGACACTGAAGCTTTCTTT.